Listed below are T cell receptor beta chains from one sample, sequenced in a study of Graves' ophthalmopathy and Graves' hyperthyroidism. Each CDR3 protein gets one entry after TCRdb re-called the multiplex PCR reads with MiXCR. Here the sample spans around 520,000 distinct CDR3 sequences, under 45% being singletons. Sequencing input: peripheral blood or thyroid tissue (not recorded which). The source is an adult man with Graves' hyperthyroidism. Each CDR3 is given with its conserved first and last residue. Each record gives: V gene, J gene, CDR3 length, D gene, clone size, CDR3 DNA, CDR3 protein. A D gene is named only where the DNA matches it firmly. Rows give clone size only sometimes, using once, few, many, or a class for an expanded clone.

V gene: TRBV29-1; J gene: TRBJ2-7; CDR3 length: 12; D gene: TRBD1; clone size: many; CDR3 DNA: TGCAGCGGGGGACAGGGGTTATACGAGCAGTACTTC; CDR3 protein: CSGGQGLYEQYF
V gene: TRBV7-9; J gene: TRBJ1-2; CDR3 length: 12; D gene: .; clone size: many; CDR3 DNA: TGTGCCAGCAGCTTAGAGGCAGGAGGCTACACCTTC; CDR3 protein: CASSLEAGGYTF
V gene: TRBV12-3/TRBV12-4; J gene: TRBJ1-4; CDR3 length: 14; D gene: TRBD1; clone size: .; CDR3 DNA: TGTGCCAGCAGCCCGGGACAGGGAGGCGCAAAACTGTTTTTT; CDR3 protein: CASSPGQGGAKLFF
V gene: TRBV20-1; J gene: TRBJ1-5; CDR3 length: 12; D gene: .; clone size: many; CDR3 DNA: TGCAGTGCTGCATACAGCAATCAGCCCCAGCATTTT; CDR3 protein: CSAAYSNQPQHF
V gene: TRBV19; J gene: TRBJ1-1; CDR3 length: 12; D gene: TRBD1; clone size: .; CDR3 DNA: TGTGCCAGTAGCCCGGACAGGCTTGGAGCTTTCTTT; CDR3 protein: CASSPDRLGAFF
V gene: TRBV5-6; J gene: TRBJ2-7; CDR3 length: 12; D gene: TRBD1; clone size: .; CDR3 DNA: TGTGCCAGCAGCCCGACAGGGGGCGGGCAGTACTTC; CDR3 protein: CASSPTGGGQYF
V gene: TRBV30; J gene: TRBJ1-5; CDR3 length: 13; D gene: TRBD1; clone size: .; CDR3 DNA: TGTGCCTGCAGGACAGGGCCCCATCAGCCCCAGCATTTT; CDR3 protein: CACRTGPHQPQHF
V gene: TRBV7-2; J gene: TRBJ1-2; CDR3 length: 12; D gene: .; clone size: many; CDR3 DNA: TGTGCCAGCAGCTCCAGGGTCGGTGGCTACACCTTC; CDR3 protein: CASSSRVGGYTF
V gene: TRBV20-1; J gene: TRBJ1-4; CDR3 length: 13; D gene: .; clone size: many; CDR3 DNA: TGCAGTGCTAGAGTAACAACTAATGAAAAACTGTTTTTT; CDR3 protein: CSARVTTNEKLFF
V gene: TRBV5-4; J gene: TRBJ2-2; CDR3 length: 14; D gene: .; clone size: once; CDR3 DNA: TGTGCCAGCAGCTATACAGGGAACACCGGGGAGCTGGTTTTT; CDR3 protein: CASSYTGNTGELVF
V gene: TRBV24-1; J gene: TRBJ1-1; CDR3 length: 12; D gene: .; clone size: many; CDR3 DNA: TGTGCCACCAGTTTTGGGAACACTGAAGCTTTCTTT; CDR3 protein: CATSFGNTEAFF
V gene: TRBV7-3; J gene: TRBJ1-1; CDR3 length: 16; D gene: .; clone size: few; CDR3 DNA: TGTGCCAGCAGCCTACCGCCGGGACACCAAAACACTGAAGCTTTCTTT; CDR3 protein: CASSLPPGHQNTEAFF
V gene: TRBV7-2; J gene: TRBJ1-1; CDR3 length: 17; D gene: TRBD1; clone size: many; CDR3 DNA: TGTGCCAGCAGCTTAGGGACAGGGGGCATTAGGAACACTGAAGCTTTCTTT; CDR3 protein: CASSLGTGGIRNTEAFF
V gene: TRBV7-9; J gene: TRBJ1-5; CDR3 length: 11; D gene: .; clone size: .; CDR3 DNA: TGTGCCAGCAGCTACTCAGGGTCCCAGCATTTT; CDR3 protein: CASSYSGSQHF
V gene: TRBV19; J gene: TRBJ1-1; CDR3 length: 14; D gene: TRBD1; clone size: many; CDR3 DNA: TGTGCCAGTACCAAAGGGACAGAGAACACTGAAGCTTTCTTT; CDR3 protein: CASTKGTENTEAFF
V gene: TRBV10-1; J gene: TRBJ2-7; CDR3 length: 13; D gene: TRBD1; clone size: many; CDR3 DNA: TGCGCCAGCAGTGGGACAGGGGCCTACGAGCAGTACTTC; CDR3 protein: CASSGTGAYEQYF